One and the same sample provided the 20 T cell receptor beta chains below, sequenced in a study of blood T cell repertoires in COVID-19. Only in-frame clones appear in the TCRdb table, and some are missing; sequencing was by immunoSEQ multiplex PCR. The data contain tens of thousands of clones, less than 85% of them singletons. The specimen sequenced was peripheral blood. The source is a human donor in a cohort sampled during active COVID-19.

The DNA for the CDR3 is TGTGCCAGTCTTACCTCATTAGACAGGGGCGCTCAGCCCCAGCATTTT. Its protein product is CASLTSLDRGAQPQHF. The chain couples TRBV19 to TRBJ1-5; TRBD1 matches 8 bases. Trimming removed 8 bases from V and 6 bases from J; junction bases left unmatched: 15. CDR1 LNHDA and CDR2 SQIVND come from the germline V gene (reference sequence). The CDR3 totals 16 residues.

V gene TRBV11-2 combines with J gene TRBJ1-1; 8 bases match TRBD1. The CDR3 covers 16 residues. Germline CDR1 SGHAT, CDR2 FQNNGV. With 3 bases clipped from V and 3 bases from J, the junction kept 9 bases outside the gene matches. Written as DNA, the CDR3 is TGTGCCAGCAGCTTGACAGGGGATTCTCGGGACACTGAAGCTTTCTTT. It specifies CASSLTGDSRDTEAFF.

The V and J genes are TRBV5-1 and TRBJ1-4, with D unclear. This CDR3 is built from 17 residues. Germline assignment: CDR1 SGHRS and CDR2 YFSETQ. Trimming stripped 4 bases from V and 5 bases from J, with 21 bases between. This chain's CDR3 is CASSEGTWRTVNEKLFF. In DNA, the CDR3 is TGCGCCAGCAGCGAGGGAACGTGGCGGACGGTAAATGAAAAACTGTTTTTT.

This clone was detected once. The chain has TRBV13 and TRBJ2-5; D gene unclear. This CDR3 comprises 16 residues. V lost 1 base and J lost 2, with 14 bases in between. Germline V gene data show CDR1 as PRHDT and CDR2 as FYEKMQ (reference sequence). The CDR3 spells CASSLVRSGRQETQYF. Here the CDR3 DNA reads TGTGCCAGCAGCTTAGTTCGCTCTGGCAGGCAAGAGACCCAGTACTTC.

This chain uses TRBV7-9 with TRBJ2-5; tentatively, D is TRBD1 (6 bases). Germline V gene data show CDR1 as SEHNR and CDR2 as FQNEAQ (reference sequence). The CDR3 covers 14 residues. V lost 1 base, J lost 6 bases, and 12 bases lay in between. CDR3 sequence (DNA): TGTGCCAGCAGCTTAGAAACAGGGTCGAAGACCCAGTACTTC. Its protein is CASSLETGSKTQYF.

This clone was found once. CDR3 amino acids: CASRRALEGYGYTF. In nucleotides, the CDR3 is TGTGCCAGCAGACGGGCCCTCGAGGGCTATGGCTACACCTTC. The chain joins TRBV6-5 to TRBJ1-2; D is undetermined. Germline CDR1 MNHEY, CDR2 SVGAGI. The CDR3 length is 14 residues. V shed 6 bases and J shed 4 bases, with 15 bases lying between them.

This clone has a single count. This chain joins TRBV5-1 and TRBJ1-3, with D possibly being TRBD1 (5 bases). The CDR3 sequence is 14 residues long. Germline CDR1 and CDR2: SGHRS and YFSETQ. The germline V and J ends were trimmed by 4 bases and 2 bases, with 10 bases remaining between them. The CDR3 region is CASSPPGTGNTIYF. The CDR3 nucleotides read TGCGCCAGCAGCCCTCCAGGGACTGGAAACACCATATATTTT.

The gene calls are TRBV28 and TRBJ2-7; 7 bases line up with TRBD2. The V gene end was trimmed by 6 bases and the J gene end by 2 bases; junction bases not matched to a gene: 10. Germline CDR1 MDHEN, CDR2 SYDVKM. This CDR3 comprises 15 residues. Here the CDR3 reads CASSGASSGAYEQYF. The CDR3, as DNA: TGTGCCAGCAGCGGGGCCTCTAGCGGCGCCTACGAGCAGTACTTC. The full variable domain, rest sourced from reference TRBV28 and TRBJ2-7, is DVKVTQSSRYLVKRTGEKVFLECVQDMDHENMFWYRQDPGLGLRLIYFSYDVKMKEKGDIPEGYSVSREKKERFSLILESASTNQTSMYLCASSGASSGAYEQYFGPGTRLTVT.

The CDR3 loop reads CASSPQGNSYEQYF. The DNA for the CDR3 is TGTGCCAGCTCACCCCAGGGGAACTCCTACGAGCAGTACTTC. This sequence joins TRBV18 and TRBJ2-7, with D possibly matching TRBD1 (6 bases). Germline V lookup: CDR1 KGHSH, CDR2 LQKENI. The length of the CDR3 is 14 residues. Deletions cut 3 bases from V and 0 bases from J, with 9 bases between.

This clone came up once. This chain connects TRBV6-6 to TRBJ2-3, with 8 bases identical to TRBD1. Per germline, CDR1 MNHNY and CDR2 SVGAGI (reference sequence). Trimming took 5 bases from V and 0 from J; bases not matched to a gene: 4. There are 15 residues in the CDR3. Here the CDR3 reads CASSGQGPSTDTQYF. CDR3 DNA sequence: TGTGCCAGCAGTGGACAGGGCCCTAGCACAGATACGCAGTATTTT.

The gene calls are TRBV6-1 and TRBJ2-3, with 12 bases that match TRBD1. Trimming at V came to 0 bases and at J to 6 bases, leaving 7 bases not matched to a gene. This CDR3 is 17 amino acids long. CDR1 MNHNS and CDR2 SASEGT come from the germline V gene. CDR3 DNA sequence: TGTGCCAGCAGTGAAGCGCTAATGGGACAGGGGGCCGATACGCAGTATTTT. Protein: CASSEALMGQGADTQYF.

The rearrangement uses TRBV11-2 and TRBJ2-1; 11 bases align to TRBD1. The CDR3 sequence is 16 residues long. The V gene end was trimmed by 0 bases and the J gene end by 7 bases; junction bases not matched to a gene: 5. From germline, CDR1 is SGHAT and CDR2 FQNNGV. The CDR3 nucleotides read TGTGCCAGCAGCTTAGAGCCCGGGACAGGGGGAAATGAGCAGTTCTTC. It codes for CASSLEPGTGGNEQFF.

Only one count was recorded for this clone. The chain is built from TRBV7-8 and TRBJ2-4, with 9 bases lining up with TRBD1. The CDR3 is 17 amino acids. Germline assignment: CDR1 SGHVS and CDR2 FQNEAQ. V gave up 0 bases and J gave up 3 bases; unmatched junction bases: 6. CDR3 DNA: TGTGCCAGCAGCTTAGCGCTCGACAGGGGGGTCAAAAACATTCAGTACTTC. This translates into CASSLALDRGVKNIQYF.

J is TRBJ1-5 and V is TRBV5-1; unclear D gene. Germline CDR1 SGHRS, CDR2 YFSETQ. Deletions cut 0 bases from V and 5 bases from J, with 6 bases between. The CDR3 extends over 13 amino acids. The DNA for the CDR3 is TGCGCCAGCAGCTTGGCCCCCGATCAGCCCCAGCATTTT. It specifies CASSLAPDQPQHF.

The chain is built from TRBV19 and TRBJ1-2, with D uncertain. Trimming took 0 bases from V and 8 from J, leaving 10 bases between them. The CDR3 loop spans 13 amino acids. CDR1 LNHDA and CDR2 SQIVND come from the germline V gene (reference sequence). CDR3: CASSIEPSSGYTF. DNA of the CDR3: TGTGCCAGTAGTATAGAGCCCTCGAGCGGCTACACCTTC.

This chain connects TRBV2 to TRBJ2-7; 8 nucleotides agree with TRBD2. V dropped 5 bases and J dropped 2; count of bases not matched to a gene: 5. CDR1 and CDR2 (germline): SNHLY, FYNNEI. The CDR3 covers 14 residues. The chain's CDR3 is CASSSGTRTYEQYF. The CDR3 DNA is TGTGCCAGCAGTTCCGGGACTAGAACCTACGAGCAGTACTTC.

The chain couples TRBV5-8 to TRBJ2-5, with TRBD1 matching 7 bases. Unmatched junction bases numbered 10, after V lost 4 bases and J lost 4 bases. CDR3 length equals 15 residues. The germline gives CDR1 SGHTS, CDR2 YDEGEE. CDR3 loop: CASSLGQAVGETQYF. The CDR3 nucleotides are TGTGCCAGCAGCCTAGGACAGGCAGTAGGAGAGACCCAGTACTTC.

This chain joins TRBV6-6 and TRBJ2-5; TRBD2 aligns across 9 bases. CDR3 length: 15 amino acids. Germline V gives CDR1 MNHNY, CDR2 SVGAGI (reference sequence). V lost 5 bases to trimming and J lost 5 bases; unmatched junction nucleotides: 9. The CDR3, as DNA: TGTGCCAGCAGTGACCGAGGTGCGGGGGGGGAGACCCAGTACTTC. It codes for CASSDRGAGGETQYF.

This chain joins TRBV5-1 and TRBJ1-2; D call uncertain. The V end was cut by 7 bases, the J end by 0 bases, with 10 bases between. CDR1 is SGHRS, CDR2 YFSETQ, per germline. The CDR3 consists of 13 residues. The CDR3 protein is CASGPRPNYGYTF. The CDR3 bases are TGCGCCAGCGGCCCACGCCCTAACTATGGCTACACCTTC.

J is TRBJ2-2 and V is TRBV28, with D possibly matching TRBD2 (6 bases). The CDR3 extends over 15 amino acids. From germline, CDR1 is MDHEN and CDR2 SYDVKM. V was shortened by 6 bases and J by 3 bases, with 14 bases between the two germline ends. The CDR3 region has the DNA TGTGCCAGCAGCCAAAGGACTACCTACACCGGGGAGCTGTTTTTT. Its translation is CASSQRTTYTGELFF.